Included here is one TCR beta chain sequence, with context. What it binds is not known. Germline CDR1 reads MGHRA; CDR2 reads YSYEKL. V was pared by 3 bases and J by 7 bases, with 13 bases between. The CDR3 contains 13 residues. TCRdb ran MiXCR on the RT-PCR reads and lists one entry per CDR3 protein. The sample includes approximately 700,000 distinct CDR3 sequences, around 16% of them seen just once. These data are taken from a study of response to subunit inactivated influenza vaccine. Study-wide results and caveats: Authors suggested few new T cells are recruited by each seasonal influenza vaccination.

This chain uses TRBV4-1 with TRBJ2-7; maybe TRBD2 (6 bases). The source material was PBMCs from blood, sampled about 11 days after vaccination. The sequence was collected from a man between 45 and 60 years old who received an inactivated influenza vaccine. The chain's CDR3 is CASSQGDLTEQYF. The CDR3 DNA reads TGCGCCAGCAGCCAGGGGGACTTAACTGAGCAGTACTTC.